Included here is one TCR beta chain sequence, with context. Antigen specificity is unknown. The source of the sample is a study of cytomegalovirus exposure and HLA in healthy donors. Study outcomes and limitations: As was reported, the classifier diagnosed cytomegalovirus status with high specificity and sensitivity.

V lost 6 bases to trimming and J lost 7 bases, with 19 bases between them. The CDR3 contains 14 residues. The germline CDR1 and CDR2 sequences are KGHSH and LQKENI. Primers included in the PCR were 60 Vbeta and 13 Jbeta primers. Profiled with immunoSEQ multiplex PCR; TCRdb holds only in-frame clones, not every one. In the table there are fewer than 200,000 clones, about 75% of which are singletons. Source material: PBMCs. This clonotype was sampled from a woman aged 45-65 years in good health and CMV-seropositive. The J gene is TRBJ2-7, the V gene TRBV18, with D perhaps TRBD2 (6 bases). CDR3 DNA: TGTGCCAGCTCCCTTGGACTACGCCCGGGTGAGCAGTACTTC. It yields the protein CASSLGLRPGEQYF.